The entry that follows covers one T cell receptor (beta chain) sequence. This sample is part of a study of blood T cell repertoires in COVID-19. Study background: Acute-phase and convalescent COVID-19 samples originated in the United States, Italy and Spain. Sources were T cells, B-cell-depleted T cells, or PBMCs; the material itself was cDNA or gDNA.

This CDR3 comprises 16 residues. Germline V gene data show CDR1 as SGDLS and CDR2 as YYNGEE. Unmatched junction bases numbered 10, after V lost 3 bases and J lost 5 bases. TCRdb keeps only in-frame clones here, not all; method: immunoSEQ multiplex PCR. Among tens of thousands of clones listed, around 86% were seen once. Material for sequencing was peripheral blood. The rearrangement links TRBV9 to TRBJ2-3; 9 bases align to TRBD2. The origin of this receptor is a man aged 35-49 years with COVID-19, enrolled during active disease. The CDR3 DNA reads as TGTGCCAGCAGCGAAAGCGGGGGGCAATATGGAGATACGCAGTATTTT. Amino acids: CASSESGGQYGDTQYF. Combining the CDR3 with reference TRBV9 and TRBJ2-3 gives the whole variable domain DSGVTQTPKHLITATGQRVTLRCSPRSGDLSVYWYQQSLDQGLQFLIQYYNGEERAKGNILERFSAQQFPDLHSELNLSSLELGDSALYFCASSESGGQYGDTQYFGPGTRLTVL.